The rows below give T cell receptor delta chains drawn from one sample of a study of Vγ9Vδ2 T cells in congenital toxoplasmosis. TCRdb ran CATT on the reads. The sample lists more than 850 delta-chain clones; under 30% were seen once. The source material was gamma-delta T cells from blood. The receptors were sampled from a child younger than 10 born to a mother with Toxoplasma gondii infection during pregnancy, either congenitally infected or uninfected (not recorded which). Each CDR3 is given with its conserved first and last residue. The D gene is left open where the match is weak. Each size is once, few, many or a size class.

medium-sized | TRDJ1 | TRDD3 | TRDV2 | CACDTVGGRGIRPTDKLIF | TGTGCCTGTGACACCGTGGGGGGCCGGGGGATACGGCCCACCGATAAACTCATCTTT
large | TRDJ1 | TRDD3 | TRAV38-2/DV8 | CAYRSGRSGGTDKLIF | TGTGCTTATAGGAGCGGTCGTTCTGGGGGGACCGATAAACTCATCTTT
large | TRDJ1 | NA | TRDV1 | CALGEGETGVQDTDKLIF | TGTGCTCTTGGGGAAGGAGAAACCGGGGTCCAAGACACCGATAAACTCATCTTT
medium-sized | TRDJ3 | TRDD3 | TRDV2 | CACDNTGGSWDTRQMFF | TGTGCCTGTGACAATACTGGGGGATCCTGGGACACCCGACAGATGTTTTTC
large | TRDJ1 | TRDD3 | TRDV3 | CAFPRIGIWGILYPDADKLIF | TGTGCCTTTCCTAGAATAGGAATCTGGGGGATACTTTACCCCGACGCCGATAAACTCATCTTT
large | TRDJ3 | TRDD3 | TRDV2 | CACDTGGYASWDTRQMFF | TGTGCCTGTGACACTGGGGGATACGCCTCCTGGGACACCCGACAGATGTTTTTC
medium-sized | TRDJ1 | TRDD3 | TRDV1 | CALGENPSSLFKGIRRRSYTDKLIF | TGTGCTCTTGGGGAAAACCCTTCCTCACTCTTCAAGGGGATACGCCGGAGGTCGTACACCGATAAACTCATCTTT
large | TRDJ1 | TRDD3 | TRDV1 | CALGELFTGGGTDKLIF | TGTGCTCTTGGGGAACTGTTTACTGGGGGGGGCACCGATAAACTCATCTTT
large | TRDJ1 | TRDD3 | TRDV1 | CALGELEGTGEGPYTDKLIF | TGTGCTCTTGGGGAACTAGAAGGAACTGGGGAGGGCCCGTACACCGATAAACTCATCTTT
large | TRDJ1 | TRDD3 | TRDV2 | CACDTVSGGLGRYTDKLIF | TGTGCCTGTGACACCGTTTCTGGGGGCCTAGGACGGTACACCGATAAACTCATCTTT
large | TRDJ1 | TRDD3 | TRDV3 | CAGIDFPSLGELRRTDKLIF | TGTGCCGGGATTGACTTCCCTTCTCTGGGGGAACTCCGACGGACCGATAAACTCATCTTT
large | TRDJ1 | NA | TRAV38-2/DV8 | CAYRSAATYRTPLYTDKLIF | TGTGCTTATAGGAGCGCGGCGACCTACAGGACGCCTTTGTACACCGATAAACTCATCTTT
large | TRDJ1 | NA | TRDV1 | CALGELDKRVGYTDKLIF | TGTGCTCTTGGGGAACTAGATAAACGCGTTGGGTACACCGATAAACTCATCTTT
large | TRDJ1 | TRDD3 | TRDV1 | CALGELAVGNLLGDTGCTDKLIF | TGTGCTCTTGGGGAACTAGCGGTGGGTAACCTACTGGGGGATACGGGGTGCACCGATAAACTCATCTTT
large | TRDJ1 | TRDD3 | TRDV1 | CALGNFLPPKLGDTRGTDKLIF | TGTGCTCTTGGGAACTTCCTTCCCCCCAAACTGGGGGATACGCGGGGGACCGATAAACTCATCTTT
large | TRDJ1 | TRDD3 | TRDV1 | CALGDCPPSLYWGTTSYTDKLIF | TGTGCTCTTGGGGATTGTCCCCCTTCCCTCTACTGGGGGACCACCTCGTACACCGATAAACTCATCTTT
large | TRDJ1 | TRDD3 | TRDV2 | CACDTVEGGGYGTDKLIF | TGTGCCTGTGACACCGTGGAAGGAGGGGGATACGGGACCGATAAACTCATCTTT
large | TRDJ2 | TRDD3 | TRDV2 | CACDSLLGDTRGTAQLFF | TGTGCCTGTGACTCCTTACTGGGGGATACGCGTGGGACAGCACAACTCTTCTTT